This TCR beta chain was captured by sequencing in a study of T cells in Graves' hyperthyroidism and ophthalmopathy. V was cut by 4 bases and J by 0 bases, with 17 bases left in between. From germline, CDR1 is LGHNA and CDR2 YNFKEQ. The CDR3 is made up of 17 amino acids. Researchers amplified the TCR beta CDR3 regions from RNA transcripts. First-round RT-PCR with HTBI primers amplified the TCR CDR3 region. TCRdb processed the multiplex PCR reads anew with MiXCR; each CDR3 protein has one entry. In the table there are a few hundred thousand distinct CDR3 sequences, 46% of which are singletons. The sequence came from a woman under 30 with Graves' hyperthyroidism. This chain links TRBV4-2 with TRBJ2-3; weak D call: TRBD2 (5 bases). Sequenced sample: peripheral blood or thyroid tissue (not recorded which). CDR3 sequence: CASSPTWTLGSTDTQYF. The CDR3 nucleotides are TGTGCCAGCAGCCCGACCTGGACTTTAGGAAGCACAGATACGCAGTATTTT.